The 17 T cell receptor beta chains presented below share a single source sample, sequenced in a study of cytomegalovirus exposure and HLA in healthy donors. The PCR had 60 Vbeta and 13 Jbeta primers. Profiling relied on immunoSEQ multiplex PCR, and the TCRdb table lists in-frame clones only, not all of them. The sample lists 100,000 to 150,000 clones; approximately 81% were seen once. Sequencing input: PBMCs. The receptors come from a man aged 18 to 29 in good health and CMV-seronegative.

This chain uses TRBV7-3 with TRBJ1-1; a weak D match, TRBD1 (5 bases). The ends were cut back, 4 bases at V and 5 bases at J, with 11 bases in the middle. CDR1 and CDR2 (germline): SGHTA, FQGTGA. The CDR3 spans 13 residues. The CDR3 nucleotides are TGTGCCAGCAGCTCAAATACAGGAACTGAAGCTTTCTTT. This translates into CASSSNTGTEAFF.

This clone has more than one count but fewer than ten. The chain combines TRBV7-8 with TRBJ1-1, with 7 bases identical to TRBD1. J gave up 5 bases and V 4 bases, and 7 bases lay outside the gene matches. Germline CDR1 reads SGHVS; CDR2 reads FQNEAQ. The CDR3 is 14 residues long. In DNA, the CDR3 is TGTGCCAGCAGCTACCGAACAGGGGTGACTGAAGCTTTCTTT. It is translated as CASSYRTGVTEAFF.

The CDR3 is CASSFSSYEQYF. The CDR3 bases are TGTGCCAGCAGCTTCTCGTCCTACGAGCAGTACTTC. This chain connects TRBV13 to TRBJ2-7; no reliable D call. V lost 3 bases to trimming and J lost 1 base, with 4 bases between them. CDR1 is PRHDT, CDR2 FYEKMQ, per germline (reference sequence). This CDR3 contains 12 residues.

V and J are TRBV6-5 and TRBJ2-7, with D perhaps matching TRBD1 (5 bases). This CDR3 spans 14 amino acids. The V and J ends lost 1 base and 1 base respectively, with 8 bases between them. CDR1 is MNHEY and CDR2 is SVGAGI in the germline V gene. CDR3: CASSYLAGSYEQYF. The CDR3 nucleotides are TGTGCCAGCAGTTACTTGGCAGGGTCCTACGAGCAGTACTTC.

This clone is a singleton in its sample. The chain joins TRBV9 to TRBJ2-1, with 9 bases fitting TRBD2. The CDR3 length is 16 residues. Germline loops: CDR1 SGDLS, CDR2 YYNGEE. Losses at the gene ends were 3 bases for V and 2 bases for J; bases not matched to a gene: 6. CDR3 protein: CASSANIAGAYNEQFF. CDR3 nucleotides: TGTGCCAGCAGCGCAAATATAGCGGGGGCCTACAATGAGCAGTTCTTC.

The V and J genes are TRBV7-2 and TRBJ2-6; TRBD1 matches at 7 bases. Germline CDR1 SGHTA, CDR2 FQGNSA. J gave up 2 bases and V 3 bases, and 7 bases lay outside the gene matches. The CDR3 contains 17 residues. The DNA for the CDR3 is TGTGCCAGCAGCTTCCCTGGACAGGAAACTGGGGCCAACGTCCTGACTTTC. As protein: CASSFPGQETGANVLTF.

The CDR3, as DNA: TGTGCCAGCAGAGTACAGACCGGGGAGCTGTTTTTT. It yields the protein CASRVQTGELFF. The V and J genes are TRBV7-8 and TRBJ2-2, with D unresolved. V lost 6 bases and J 5 bases, leaving 7 bases between the germline ends. CDR1 is SGHVS, CDR2 FQNEAQ, per germline. The CDR3 consists of 12 residues.

In its sample, this clone was seen a few times. The chain combines TRBV6-5 with TRBJ2-5; D uncertain. Trimming removed 0 bases from V and 5 bases from J, with 10 bases in between. CDR3 size: 14 residues. The germline V gene has CDR1 MNHEY and CDR2 SVGAGI. CDR3 protein: CASSYSRVHETQYF. In nucleotides, the CDR3 is TGTGCCAGCAGTTACTCTCGGGTTCATGAGACCCAGTACTTC.

The chain has TRBV4-1 and TRBJ1-2; D is ambiguous. CDR3 length: 11 residues. V was clipped by 1 base and J by 8 bases, with 5 bases between them. Germline V CDR1 and CDR2: MGHRA, YSYEKL. The CDR3 here is CASSQGAGYTF. The CDR3 DNA sequence: TGCGCCAGCAGCCAAGGAGCCGGCTACACCTTC.

The table lists this clone with a count of one. This chain joins TRBV5-6 and TRBJ1-6, with 8 bases lining up with TRBD1. V gave up 3 bases and J gave up 5 bases; unmatched junction bases: 4. CDR1 is SGHDT, CDR2 YYEEEE, per germline. This CDR3 has 15 amino acids. The CDR3 reads CASSSNRGNNSPLHF. For the CDR3, the DNA is TGTGCCAGCAGCTCAAACAGGGGGAATAATTCACCCCTCCACTTT.

This chain connects TRBV9 to TRBJ2-2, with TRBD2 identical over 8 bases. The CDR3 covers 19 residues. J gave up 6 bases and V 4 bases, and 20 bases lay outside the gene matches. The germline gives CDR1 SGDLS, CDR2 YYNGEE. The CDR3 spells CASSSRSLRYGGAPGELFF. The DNA of the CDR3 is TGTGCCAGCAGCTCCCGATCCCTTAGGTACGGGGGGGCCCCCGGGGAGCTGTTTTTT.

The DNA of the CDR3 is TGCGCCAGCAGCCCAGCGGGGGGCTACCGCGAGCAGTACTTC. Protein product: CASSPAGGYREQYF. The chain links TRBV5-1 to TRBJ2-7; 9 bases fit TRBD2. With V trimmed by 4 bases and J by 6 bases, 8 bases remained unmatched. The CDR3 is 14 amino acids. CDR1 is SGHRS and CDR2 is YFSETQ in the germline V gene. Based on the CDR3 plus reference TRBV5-1 and TRBJ2-7, the full variable domain is KAGVTQTPRYLIKTRGQQVTLSCSPISGHRSVSWYQQTPGQGLQFLFEYFSETQRNKGNFPGRFSGRQFSNSRSEMNVSTLELGDSALYLCASSPAGGYREQYFGPGTRLTVT.

This clone was observed a few times. The chain couples TRBV6-5 to TRBJ1-4; D remains ambiguous. Germline V gives CDR1 MNHEY, CDR2 SVGAGI. There are 13 residues in the CDR3. V lost 6 bases and J 7 bases, leaving 12 bases between the germline ends. CDR3 protein: CASSRAPGEKLFF. CDR3 nucleotide sequence: TGTGCCAGCAGCCGAGCCCCGGGTGAAAAACTGTTTTTT.

The rearrangement links TRBV23-1 to TRBJ1-5, with TRBD1 matching over 7 bases. TRBV23-1 is an open reading frame, and its role is uncertain. With 4 bases clipped from V and 4 bases from J, the junction kept 7 bases outside the gene matches. This CDR3 has 15 residues. CDR3 DNA sequence: TGCGCCAGCAGTCCATCGGACAGGTTTAATCAGCCCCAGCATTTT. The encoded protein is CASSPSDRFNQPQHF.

This chain connects TRBV5-1 to TRBJ2-1; TRBD2 aligns across 10 bases. CDR3 length equals 18 residues. The germline V gene has CDR1 SGHRS and CDR2 YFSETQ. The V segment lost 3 bases and the J segment 4 bases; nucleotides outside the gene matches: 13. Written as DNA, the CDR3 is TGCGCCAGCAGCTCAGGGGTCGGACTAGCGGACCCATACAATGAGCAGTTCTTC. Its translation is CASSSGVGLADPYNEQFF.

J is TRBJ2-2 and V is TRBV4-3; no reliable D call. Trimming left V 5 bases short and J 6 bases short, with 19 bases between. The length of the CDR3 is 16 residues. Per germline, CDR1 LGHNA and CDR2 YSLEER. CDR3: CASSLRSSSAAGELFF. As DNA, the CDR3 is TGCGCCAGCAGCTTACGTAGCTCTTCGGCGGCCGGGGAGCTGTTTTTT.

This chain links TRBV15 with TRBJ1-1; D gene unclear. This CDR3 is 16 amino acids long. Trimming cost V 1 base and J 3 bases, with 15 bases left between them. The germline V gene has CDR1 LNHNV and CDR2 YYDKDF (reference sequence). The CDR3 DNA is TGTGCCACCAGCAGAGGGGGAGGAGTCGGGGACACTGAAGCTTTCTTT. Its translation: CATSRGGGVGDTEAFF. The full variable domain, completed using reference TRBV15 and TRBJ1-1, is DAMVIQNPRYQVTQFGKPVTLSCSQTLNHNVMYWYQQKSSQAPKLLFHYYDKDFNNEADTPDNFQSRRPNTSFCFLDIRSPGLGDTAMYLCATSRGGGVGDTEAFFGQGTRLTVV.